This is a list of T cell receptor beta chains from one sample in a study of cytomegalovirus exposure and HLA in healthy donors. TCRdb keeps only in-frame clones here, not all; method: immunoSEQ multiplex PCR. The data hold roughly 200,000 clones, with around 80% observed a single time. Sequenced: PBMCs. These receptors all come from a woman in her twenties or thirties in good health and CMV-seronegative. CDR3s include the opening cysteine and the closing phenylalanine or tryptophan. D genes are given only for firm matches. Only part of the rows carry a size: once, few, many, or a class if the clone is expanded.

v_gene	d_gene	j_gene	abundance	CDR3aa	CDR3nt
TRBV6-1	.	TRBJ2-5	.	CASSQGVLTVFQETQYF	TGTGCCAGCAGTCAAGGAGTTTTAACGGTTTTCCAAGAGACCCAGTACTTC
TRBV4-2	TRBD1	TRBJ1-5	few	CASSSGTGGVQPQHF	TGTGCCAGCAGCTCCGGGACAGGGGGCGTTCAGCCCCAGCATTTT
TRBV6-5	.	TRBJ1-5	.	CASSYLENQPQHF	TGTGCCAGCAGTTACTTGGAGAATCAGCCCCAGCATTTT
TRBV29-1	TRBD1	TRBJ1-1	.	CSESRDRGSPEAFF	TGCAGCGAGTCCCGGGACAGGGGTTCGCCCGAAGCTTTCTTT
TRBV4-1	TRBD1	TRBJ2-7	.	CASSQVRTGSKQYF	TGCGCCAGCAGCCAAGTGCGGACAGGGAGCAAGCAGTACTTC
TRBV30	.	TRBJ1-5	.	CAWTQDINQPQHF	TGTGCCTGGACTCAGGACATCAATCAGCCCCAGCATTTT
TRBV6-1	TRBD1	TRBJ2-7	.	CASSRDRPAYEQYF	TGTGCCAGCAGCCGGGACAGGCCAGCCTACGAGCAGTACTTC
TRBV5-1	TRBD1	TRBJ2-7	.	CASSQRQGSSGEQYF	TGCGCCAGCAGCCAACGACAGGGTTCGAGTGGCGAGCAGTACTTC
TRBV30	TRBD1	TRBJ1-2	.	CAWDNTGTGNGYTF	TGTGCCTGGGACAACACCGGGACAGGGAACGGCTACACCTTC
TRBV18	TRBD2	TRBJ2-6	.	CASSPPSGGVNGANVLTF	TGTGCCAGCTCACCACCGTCGGGGGGGGTTAACGGGGCCAACGTCCTGACTTTC
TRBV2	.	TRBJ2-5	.	CASTLALATQYF	TGTGCCAGCACCCTAGCCCTCGCTACCCAGTACTTC
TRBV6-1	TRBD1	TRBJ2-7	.	CASGQGTYEQYF	TGTGCCAGCGGACAGGGAACCTACGAGCAGTACTTC
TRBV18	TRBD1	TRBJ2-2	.	CASSPGTGTGELFF	TGTGCCAGCTCACCCGGGACAGGGACCGGGGAGCTGTTTTTT
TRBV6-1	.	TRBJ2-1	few	CASSDLLAVEQFF	TGTGCCAGCAGTGATTTGTTAGCGGTTGAGCAGTTCTTC
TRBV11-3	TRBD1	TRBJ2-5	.	CASSPGDRGETQYF	TGTGCCAGCAGCCCAGGGGACAGGGGAGAGACCCAGTACTTC
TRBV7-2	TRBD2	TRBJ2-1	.	CASSLVSGGNNEQFF	TGTGCCAGCAGCTTAGTTAGCGGGGGTAACAATGAGCAGTTCTTC
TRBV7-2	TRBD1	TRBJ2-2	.	CASSYRGPNTGELFF	TGTGCCAGCAGCTACAGGGGTCCGAACACCGGGGAGCTGTTTTTT
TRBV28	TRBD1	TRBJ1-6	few	CASSLWDRGNSPLHF	TGTGCCAGCAGTTTATGGGACAGGGGTAATTCACCCCTCCACTTT
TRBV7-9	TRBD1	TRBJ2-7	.	CASRPPGQSSYEQYF	TGTGCCAGCAGACCACCGGGACAGTCATCATACGAGCAGTACTTC
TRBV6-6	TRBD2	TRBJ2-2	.	CASRSPAGGLSGELFF	TGTGCCAGCAGATCCCCTGCGGGAGGGTTATCCGGGGAGCTGTTTTTT
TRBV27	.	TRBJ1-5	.	CASRQGTGGQPQHF	TGTGCCAGCAGGCAGGGGACGGGGGGTCAGCCCCAGCATTTT
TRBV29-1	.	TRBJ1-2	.	CSVGVGGHGYTF	TGCAGCGTTGGTGTAGGGGGTCATGGCTACACCTTC
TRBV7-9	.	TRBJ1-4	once	CASCRTANEKLFF	TGTGCCAGCTGTCGGACAGCTAATGAAAAACTGTTTTTT
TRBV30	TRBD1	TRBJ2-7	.	CASPGTGPGEQYF	TGTGCCAGCCCCGGGACAGGCCCCGGGGAGCAGTACTTC
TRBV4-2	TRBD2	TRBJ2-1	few	CASSQDASGSVNEQFF	TGTGCCAGCAGCCAAGATGCCAGCGGGAGTGTCAATGAGCAGTTCTTC
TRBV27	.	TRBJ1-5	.	CASSLSYSNQPQHF	TGTGCCAGCAGTTTATCCTATAGCAATCAGCCCCAGCATTTT
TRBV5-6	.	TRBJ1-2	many	CASSSSDTNYGYTF	TGTGCCAGCTCAAGTAGTGACACTAACTATGGCTACACCTTC
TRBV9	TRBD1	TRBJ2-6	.	CASSPRQGMLSGANVLTF	TGTGCCAGCAGCCCCCGACAGGGGATGCTCTCTGGGGCCAACGTCCTGACTTTC
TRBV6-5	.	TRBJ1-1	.	CASSGAENTEAFF	TGTGCCAGCAGTGGGGCGGAGAACACTGAAGCTTTCTTT
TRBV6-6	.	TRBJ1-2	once	CASRADRTEGYTF	TGTGCCAGCAGAGCCGACAGGACGGAAGGCTACACCTTC
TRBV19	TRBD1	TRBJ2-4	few	CASSIQGANIQYF	TGTGCCAGTAGTATCCAGGGGGCGAATATTCAGTACTTC
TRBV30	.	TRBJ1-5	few	CACQGSRNQPQHF	TGTGCCTGCCAGGGGTCTCGAAATCAGCCCCAGCATTTT
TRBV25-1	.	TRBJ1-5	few	CASSEGQQPQHF	TGTGCCAGCAGCGAAGGGCAGCAGCCCCAGCATTTT
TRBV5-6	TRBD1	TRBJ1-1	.	CASTRDRGWTEAFF	TGTGCCAGCACCCGGGACAGGGGTTGGACTGAAGCTTTCTTT
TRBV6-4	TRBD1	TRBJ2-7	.	CASSAGTGNEQYF	TGTGCCAGCAGTGCCGGGACAGGGAACGAGCAGTACTTC
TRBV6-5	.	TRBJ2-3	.	CASSYSVAAGTDTQYF	TGTGCCAGCAGTTACTCGGTGGCGGCGGGCACAGATACGCAGTATTTT
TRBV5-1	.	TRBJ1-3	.	CASSSGDDLGAGNTIYF	TGCGCCAGCAGCTCGGGGGACGATCTAGGGGCAGGAAACACCATATATTTT
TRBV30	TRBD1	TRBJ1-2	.	CAWSEDRGLYGYTF	TGTGCCTGGAGCGAGGACAGGGGCCTCTATGGCTACACCTTC
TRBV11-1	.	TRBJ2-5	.	CASSPGSQETQYF	TGTGCCAGCAGCCCCGGGTCTCAAGAGACCCAGTACTTC
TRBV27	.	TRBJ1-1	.	CASRNAGGLNTEAFF	TGTGCCAGCAGGAACGCGGGGGGACTAAACACTGAAGCTTTCTTT
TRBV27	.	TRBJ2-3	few	CASSPRTLSTDTQYF	TGTGCCAGCAGTCCCCGGACTCTCAGCACAGATACGCAGTATTTT
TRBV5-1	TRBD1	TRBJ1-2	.	CASSLSGTGDGYTF	TGCGCCAGCAGCTTATCCGGGACAGGAGATGGCTACACCTTC
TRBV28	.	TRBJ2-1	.	CASLGAGSYNEQFF	TGTGCCAGTCTGGGGGCTGGATCCTACAATGAGCAGTTCTTC
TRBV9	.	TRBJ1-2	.	CASTRLSGGVMRGYTF	TGTGCCAGCACCCGACTTAGTGGCGGGGTGATGAGAGGCTACACCTTC
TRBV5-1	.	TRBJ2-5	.	CASSFGGPGETQYF	TGCGCCAGCAGCTTTGGAGGGCCTGGGGAGACCCAGTACTTC
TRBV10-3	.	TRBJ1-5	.	CAISTGLNQPQHF	TGTGCCATCAGTACAGGGCTCAATCAGCCCCAGCATTTT